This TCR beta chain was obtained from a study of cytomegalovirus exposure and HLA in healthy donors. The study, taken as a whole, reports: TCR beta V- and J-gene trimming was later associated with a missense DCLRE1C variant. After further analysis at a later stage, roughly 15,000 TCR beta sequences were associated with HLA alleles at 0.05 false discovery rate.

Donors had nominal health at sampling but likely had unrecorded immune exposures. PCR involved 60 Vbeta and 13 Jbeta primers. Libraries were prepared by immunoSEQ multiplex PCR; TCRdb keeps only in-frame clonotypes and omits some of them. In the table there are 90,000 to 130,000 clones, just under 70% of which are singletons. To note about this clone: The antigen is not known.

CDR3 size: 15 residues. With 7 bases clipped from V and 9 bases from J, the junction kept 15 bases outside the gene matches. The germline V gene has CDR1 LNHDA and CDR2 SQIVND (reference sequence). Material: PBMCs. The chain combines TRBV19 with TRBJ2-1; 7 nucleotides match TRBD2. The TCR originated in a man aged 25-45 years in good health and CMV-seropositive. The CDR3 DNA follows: TGTGCCAGTATCAACGTGGGAGGGACCATCATTGAGCAGTTCTTC. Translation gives CASINVGGTIIEQFF.